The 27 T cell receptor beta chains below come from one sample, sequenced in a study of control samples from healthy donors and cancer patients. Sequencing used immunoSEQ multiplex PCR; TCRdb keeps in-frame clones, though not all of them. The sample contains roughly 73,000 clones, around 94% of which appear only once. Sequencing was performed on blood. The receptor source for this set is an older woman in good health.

CDR3 in DNA: TGTGCCAGCAGCCAAGATAAGTGGGAATCAGATACGCAGTATTTT. The encoded protein is CASSQDKWESDTQYF. This chain joins TRBV4-2 and TRBJ2-3; D ambiguous. The germline gives CDR1 LGHNA, CDR2 YNFKEQ. The CDR3 length is 15 residues. Trimming shortened V by 0 bases and J by 4 bases, and 11 bases separated the two germline ends.

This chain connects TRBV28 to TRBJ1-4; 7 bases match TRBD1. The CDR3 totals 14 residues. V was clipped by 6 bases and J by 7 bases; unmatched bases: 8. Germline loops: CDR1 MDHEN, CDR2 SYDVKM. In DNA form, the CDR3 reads TGTGCCAGCAGACGACAGGGATGGAGTGAAAAACTGTTTTTT. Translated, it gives CASRRQGWSEKLFF.

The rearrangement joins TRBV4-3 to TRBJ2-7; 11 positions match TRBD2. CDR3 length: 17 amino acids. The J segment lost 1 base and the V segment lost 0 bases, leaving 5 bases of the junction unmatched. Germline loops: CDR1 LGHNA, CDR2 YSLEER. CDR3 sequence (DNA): TGCGCCAGCAGCCAAGAAGCCCTAGCGGGAGGTTCCTACGAGCAGTACTTC. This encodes CASSQEALAGGSYEQYF.

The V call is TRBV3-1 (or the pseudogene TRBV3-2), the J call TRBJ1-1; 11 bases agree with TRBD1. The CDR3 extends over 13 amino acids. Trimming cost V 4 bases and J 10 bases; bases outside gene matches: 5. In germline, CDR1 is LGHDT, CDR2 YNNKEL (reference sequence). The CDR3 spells CASSLGQGAGAFF. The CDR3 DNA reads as TGTGCCAGCAGCCTCGGACAGGGGGCCGGAGCTTTCTTT.

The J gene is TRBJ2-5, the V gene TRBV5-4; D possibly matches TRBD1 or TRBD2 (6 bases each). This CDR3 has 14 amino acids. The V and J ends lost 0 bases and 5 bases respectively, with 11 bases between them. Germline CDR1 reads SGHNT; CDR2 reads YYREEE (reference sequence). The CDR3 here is CASSLDGGSETQYF. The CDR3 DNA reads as TGTGCCAGCAGCTTGGACGGGGGCTCGGAGACCCAGTACTTC.

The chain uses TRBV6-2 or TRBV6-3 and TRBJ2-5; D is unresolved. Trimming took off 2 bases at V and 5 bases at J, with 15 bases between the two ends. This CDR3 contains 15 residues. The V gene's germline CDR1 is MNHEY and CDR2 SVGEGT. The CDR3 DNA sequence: TGTGCCAGCAGTTACCCCTGGGTACATGAGGAGACCCAGTACTTC. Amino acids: CASSYPWVHEETQYF.

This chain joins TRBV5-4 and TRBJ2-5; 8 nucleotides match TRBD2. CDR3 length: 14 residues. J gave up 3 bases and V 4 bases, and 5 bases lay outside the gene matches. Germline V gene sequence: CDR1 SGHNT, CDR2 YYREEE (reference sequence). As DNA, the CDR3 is TGTGCCAGCAGCCTTAGCGGGAATAAAGAGACCCAGTACTTC. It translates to CASSLSGNKETQYF.

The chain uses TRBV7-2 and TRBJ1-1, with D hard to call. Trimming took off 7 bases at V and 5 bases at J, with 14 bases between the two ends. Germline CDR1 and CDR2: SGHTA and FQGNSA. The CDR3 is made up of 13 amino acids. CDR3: CASINPGETEAFF. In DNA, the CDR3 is TGTGCCAGCATCAATCCTGGGGAGACTGAAGCTTTCTTT.

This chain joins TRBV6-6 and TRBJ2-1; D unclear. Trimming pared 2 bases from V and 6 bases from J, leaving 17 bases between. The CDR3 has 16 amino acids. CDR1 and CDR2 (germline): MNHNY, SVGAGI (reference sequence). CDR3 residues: CASSYRRNEPFNEQFF. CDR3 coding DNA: TGTGCCAGCAGTTACCGGCGCAACGAACCTTTCAATGAGCAGTTCTTC.

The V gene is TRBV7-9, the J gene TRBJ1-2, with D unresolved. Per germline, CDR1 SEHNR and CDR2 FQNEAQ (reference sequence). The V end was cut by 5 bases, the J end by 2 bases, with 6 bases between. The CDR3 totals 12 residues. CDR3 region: CASSRNNYGYTF. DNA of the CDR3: TGTGCCAGCAGCAGGAACAACTATGGCTACACCTTC.

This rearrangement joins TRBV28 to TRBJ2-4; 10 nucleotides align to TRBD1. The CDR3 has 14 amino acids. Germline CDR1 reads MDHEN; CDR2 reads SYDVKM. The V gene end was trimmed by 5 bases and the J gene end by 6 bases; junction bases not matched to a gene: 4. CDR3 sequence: CASSLRDRGNIQYF. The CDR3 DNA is TGTGCCAGCAGTCTAAGGGACAGGGGAAACATTCAGTACTTC.

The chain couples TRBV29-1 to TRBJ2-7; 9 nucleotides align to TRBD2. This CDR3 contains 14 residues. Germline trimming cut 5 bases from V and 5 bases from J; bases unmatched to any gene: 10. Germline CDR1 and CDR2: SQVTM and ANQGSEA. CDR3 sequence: CSVLPGLAKNEQYF. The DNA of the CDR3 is TGCAGCGTTCTCCCGGGACTAGCTAAAAACGAGCAGTACTTC.

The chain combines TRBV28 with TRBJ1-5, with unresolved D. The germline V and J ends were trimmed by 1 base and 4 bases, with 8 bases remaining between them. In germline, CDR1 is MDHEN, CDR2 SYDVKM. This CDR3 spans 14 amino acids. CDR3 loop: CASSLFPGNQPQHF. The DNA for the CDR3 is TGTGCCAGCAGTTTATTTCCGGGGAATCAGCCCCAGCATTTT.

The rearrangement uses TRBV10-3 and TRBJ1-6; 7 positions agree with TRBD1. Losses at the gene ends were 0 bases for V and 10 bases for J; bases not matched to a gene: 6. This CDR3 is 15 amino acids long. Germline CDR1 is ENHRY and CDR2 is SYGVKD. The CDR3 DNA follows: TGTGCCATCAGTGAGTCGTTAGGGGGCGCGTCACCCCTCCACTTT. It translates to CAISESLGGASPLHF.

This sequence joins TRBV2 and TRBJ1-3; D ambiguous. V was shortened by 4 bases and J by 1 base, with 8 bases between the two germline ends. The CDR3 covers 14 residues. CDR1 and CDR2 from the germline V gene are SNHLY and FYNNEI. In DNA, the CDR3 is TGTGCCAGCAGTGGGATAGGGTCTGGAAACACCATATATTTT. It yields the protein CASSGIGSGNTIYF. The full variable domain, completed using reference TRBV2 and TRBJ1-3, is EPEVTQTPSHQVTQMGQEVILRCVPISNHLYFYWYRQILGQKVEFLVSFYNNEISEKSEIFDDQFSVERPDGSNFTLKIRSTKLEDSAMYFCASSGIGSGNTIYFGEGSWLTVV.

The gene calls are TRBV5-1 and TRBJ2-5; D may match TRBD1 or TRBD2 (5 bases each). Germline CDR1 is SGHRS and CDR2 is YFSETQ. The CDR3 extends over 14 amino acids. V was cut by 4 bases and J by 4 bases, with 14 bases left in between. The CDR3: CASSPAGAGETQYF. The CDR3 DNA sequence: TGCGCCAGCAGCCCAGCCGGGGCAGGAGAGACCCAGTACTTC.

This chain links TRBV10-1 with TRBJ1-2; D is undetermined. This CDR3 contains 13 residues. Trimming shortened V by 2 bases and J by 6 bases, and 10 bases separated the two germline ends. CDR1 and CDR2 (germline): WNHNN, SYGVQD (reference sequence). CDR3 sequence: CASSERLEDGYTF. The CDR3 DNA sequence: TGCGCCAGCAGTGAGAGACTTGAGGATGGCTACACCTTC.

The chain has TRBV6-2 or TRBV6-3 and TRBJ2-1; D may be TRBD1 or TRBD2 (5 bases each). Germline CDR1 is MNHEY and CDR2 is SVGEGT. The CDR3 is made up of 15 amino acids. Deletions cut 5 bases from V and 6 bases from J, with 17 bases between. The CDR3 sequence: CASSTPGRGSNEQFF. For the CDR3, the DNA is TGTGCCAGCAGTACACCCGGCCGGGGCTCCAATGAGCAGTTCTTC.

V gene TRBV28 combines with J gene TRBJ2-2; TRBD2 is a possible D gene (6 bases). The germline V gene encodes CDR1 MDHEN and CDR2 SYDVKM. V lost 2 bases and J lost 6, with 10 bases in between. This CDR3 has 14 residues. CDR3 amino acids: CASSLGGFAGELFF. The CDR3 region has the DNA TGTGCCAGCAGTTTAGGGGGGTTCGCCGGGGAGCTGTTTTTT.

CDR3 amino acids: CAIGDDPGHTQYF. DNA for the CDR3: TGTGCCATAGGTGACGACCCCGGCCATACGCAGTATTTT. The chain is built from TRBV10-3 and TRBJ2-3; D is uncertain. CDR3 length equals 13 residues. Germline V gene sequence: CDR1 ENHRY, CDR2 SYGVKD. Trimming took off 9 bases at V and 7 bases at J, with 17 bases between the two ends.

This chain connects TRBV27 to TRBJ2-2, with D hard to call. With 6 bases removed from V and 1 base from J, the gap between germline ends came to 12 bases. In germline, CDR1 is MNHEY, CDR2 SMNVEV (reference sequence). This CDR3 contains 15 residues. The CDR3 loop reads CASSLMGRNTGELFF. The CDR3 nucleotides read TGTGCCAGCAGCCTCATGGGTAGGAACACCGGGGAGCTGTTTTTT.

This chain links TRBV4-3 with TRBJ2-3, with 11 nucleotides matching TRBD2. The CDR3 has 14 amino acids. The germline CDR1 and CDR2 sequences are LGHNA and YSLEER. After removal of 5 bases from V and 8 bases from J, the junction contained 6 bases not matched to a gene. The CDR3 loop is CASSTTSGSGTQYF. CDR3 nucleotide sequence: TGCGCCAGCAGCACTACTAGCGGGAGCGGTACGCAGTATTTT.

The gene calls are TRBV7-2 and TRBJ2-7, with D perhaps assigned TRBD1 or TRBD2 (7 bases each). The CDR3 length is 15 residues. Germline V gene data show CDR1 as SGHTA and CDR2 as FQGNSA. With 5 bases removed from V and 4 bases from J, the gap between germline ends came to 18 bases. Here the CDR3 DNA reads TGTGCCAGCAGCAGACAGGGAGGGGTCAGGTACGAGCAGTACTTC. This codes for CASSRQGGVRYEQYF.

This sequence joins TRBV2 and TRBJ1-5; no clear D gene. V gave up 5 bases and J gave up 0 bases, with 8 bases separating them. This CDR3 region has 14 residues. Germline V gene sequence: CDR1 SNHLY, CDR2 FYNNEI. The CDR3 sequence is CASSPLNSNQPQHF. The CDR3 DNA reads TGTGCCAGCAGTCCTCTCAATAGCAATCAGCCCCAGCATTTT.

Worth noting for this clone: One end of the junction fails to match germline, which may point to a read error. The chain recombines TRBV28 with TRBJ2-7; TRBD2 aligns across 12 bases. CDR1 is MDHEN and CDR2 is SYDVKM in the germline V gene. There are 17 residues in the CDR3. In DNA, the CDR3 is TGTGCCAGCACCCGAGGCCCCCCTAGCGGGAGGGCCTATGAGCAGTACTTC. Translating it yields CASTRGPPSGRAYEQYF.

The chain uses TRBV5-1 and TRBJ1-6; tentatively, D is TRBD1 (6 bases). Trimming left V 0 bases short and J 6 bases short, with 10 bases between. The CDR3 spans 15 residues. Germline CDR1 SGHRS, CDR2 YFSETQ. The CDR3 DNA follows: TGCGCCAGCAGCTTGGACGGGGGGCTTAATTCACCCCTCCACTTT. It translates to CASSLDGGLNSPLHF.

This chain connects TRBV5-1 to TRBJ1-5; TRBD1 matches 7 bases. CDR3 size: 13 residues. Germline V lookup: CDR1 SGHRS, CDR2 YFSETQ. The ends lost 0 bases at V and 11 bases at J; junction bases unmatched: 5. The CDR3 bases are TGCGCCAGCAGCTTGGGCCAGGGGGAGACCCAGCATTTT. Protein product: CASSLGQGETQHF.